The next 21 T cell receptor beta chains were all read from a single sample in a study of graft-versus-host responses after intestinal transplantation. Assay used: immunoSEQ multiplex PCR; TCRdb lists only in-frame clones, some missing. The table includes 65,000 to 90,000 clones, approximately 90% detected once. The antigens for these receptors are not known. The starting material was unstimulated CD8+ T cells sorted from spleen or lymph node cells, obtained before transplant. The receptor set was obtained from a human donor who was the organ donor for an intestinal transplant.

The chain combines TRBV18 with TRBJ2-7; 9 nucleotides align to TRBD1. The trim removed 5 bases at V and 2 bases at J, leaving 7 bases unmatched. This CDR3 is built from 15 residues. Germline CDR1 KGHSH, CDR2 LQKENI. This chain's CDR3 is CASSSTGTGTYEQYF. The CDR3 region has the DNA TGTGCCAGCTCATCGACCGGGACAGGGACCTACGAGCAGTACTTC.

V is TRBV28 and J is TRBJ1-5; D not certain. From germline, CDR1 is MDHEN and CDR2 SYDVKM. This CDR3 has 14 residues. The V end was cut by 3 bases, the J end by 2 bases, with 8 bases between. The CDR3 protein is CASSFGAGNQPQHF. In DNA, the CDR3 is TGTGCCAGCAGTTTTGGAGCGGGCAATCAGCCCCAGCATTTT.

This chain joins TRBV4-1 and TRBJ1-1; D possibly corresponds to TRBD1 (5 bases). V lost 5 bases, J lost 1 base, and 14 bases lay in between. CDR3 length equals 15 residues. Germline-derived CDR1 and CDR2 are MGHRA and YSYEKL. The chain's CDR3 is CASSETPGKNTEAFF. The DNA for the CDR3 is TGCGCCAGCAGCGAAACCCCAGGGAAGAACACTGAAGCTTTCTTT.

The chain carries TRBV5-1 and TRBJ1-2; tentative D call: TRBD1 (5 bases). Looked up from germline, CDR1 is SGHRS and CDR2 is YFSETQ. This CDR3 has 14 residues. V was cut by 1 base and J by 5 bases, with 12 bases left in between. The CDR3 DNA sequence: TGCGCCAGCAGCTTGTTGGGGGTAAGGTATGGCTACACCTTC. As protein: CASSLLGVRYGYTF. The full variable domain, with the rest looked up from reference TRBV5-1 and TRBJ1-2, is KAGVTQTPRYLIKTRGQQVTLSCSPISGHRSVSWYQQTPGQGLQFLFEYFSETQRNKGNFPGRFSGRQFSNSRSEMNVSTLELGDSALYLCASSLLGVRYGYTFGSGTRLTVV.

The V and J genes are TRBV7-9 and TRBJ2-2; D is unclear. The CDR3 runs 15 residues. V shed 5 bases and J shed 0 bases, with 10 bases lying between them. From germline, CDR1 is SEHNR and CDR2 FQNEAQ (reference sequence). This CDR3 reads CASSIGRANTGELFF. The CDR3 DNA follows: TGTGCCAGCAGCATAGGTCGAGCGAACACCGGGGAGCTGTTTTTT.

The rearrangement joins TRBV7-9 to TRBJ2-1; D could derive from TRBD1 or TRBD2 (5 bases each). The germline V gene encodes CDR1 SEHNR and CDR2 FQNEAQ (reference sequence). V was shortened by 6 bases and J by 5 bases, with 17 bases between the two germline ends. The CDR3 length is 15 residues. In nucleotides, the CDR3 is TGTGCCAGCAGTCCCCCTGGGGGTTTTAACAATGAGCAGTTCTTC. Its translation is CASSPPGGFNNEQFF.

This rearrangement joins TRBV15 to TRBJ1-5; TRBD1 matches at 9 bases. The germline V gene has CDR1 LNHNV and CDR2 YYDKDF (reference sequence). The CDR3 totals 14 residues. Trimming took 4 bases from V and 6 from J; bases not matched to a gene: 4. The CDR3 loop is CATSKDRGSQPQHF. The DNA for the CDR3 is TGTGCCACCAGCAAGGACAGGGGAAGTCAGCCCCAGCATTTT.

The chain has TRBV19 and TRBJ1-5; TRBD1 agrees at 7 bases. CDR3 length: 15 amino acids. Germline V CDR1 and CDR2: LNHDA, SQIVND (reference sequence). Trimming at V came to 3 bases and at J to 11 bases, leaving 13 bases not matched to a gene. The CDR3 bases are TGTGCCAGTAGTATGAGCTGGGGAGGGGACAGAGCCCAGCATTTT. Translating it yields CASSMSWGGDRAQHF.

The V and J genes are TRBV11-2 and TRBJ1-5; 9 positions match TRBD1. The length of the CDR3 is 15 residues. Germline CDR1 is SGHAT and CDR2 is FQNNGV. The ends lost 5 bases at V and 5 bases at J; junction bases unmatched: 7. CDR3 nucleotide sequence: TGTGCCAGCAGCCGGACAGGGGAATTTGATCAGCCCCAGCATTTT. Translation: CASSRTGEFDQPQHF.

The chain combines TRBV5-6 with TRBJ1-1; D possibly corresponds to TRBD1 (6 bases). The CDR3 loop spans 14 amino acids. Germline CDR1 SGHDT, CDR2 YYEEEE. V was pared by 5 bases and J by 0 bases, with 11 bases between. CDR3 in amino acids: CASRPGQMNTEAFF. In DNA, the CDR3 is TGTGCCAGCAGACCCGGACAGATGAACACTGAAGCTTTCTTT.

The rearrangement joins TRBV5-4 to TRBJ2-5; D possibly corresponds to TRBD1 (5 bases). The J call could be wrong; TRBJ2-7 is a better fit for the DNA end. CDR3 length equals 14 residues. Germline loops: CDR1 SGHNT, CDR2 YYREEE (reference sequence). The DNA of the CDR3 is TGTGCCAGCAGCTTGGGAGCAGGGTGCTACGAGCAGTACTTC. Translated, it gives CASSLGAGCYEQYF.

The V gene is TRBV9, the J gene TRBJ2-7; D unresolved. The V end was cut by 0 bases, the J end by 0 bases, with 7 bases between. CDR1 is SGDLS and CDR2 is YYNGEE in the germline V gene. This CDR3 is 14 amino acids long. This CDR3 reads CASSVAEASYEQYF. The CDR3 nucleotides are TGTGCCAGCAGCGTAGCTGAGGCCTCCTACGAGCAGTACTTC.

This clone appeared a single time. The chain combines TRBV19 with TRBJ1-2, with 9 nucleotides matching TRBD1. J gave up 4 bases and V 6 bases, and 9 bases lay outside the gene matches. The CDR3 is made up of 15 amino acids. Germline CDR1 reads LNHDA; CDR2 reads SQIVND (reference sequence). CDR3 sequence: CASSPFTGGAYGYTF. Here the CDR3 DNA reads TGTGCCAGTAGCCCTTTTACAGGGGGCGCCTATGGCTACACCTTC.

The CDR3 spells CASSLAVGGTEAFF. The DNA for the CDR3 is TGTGCCAGCAGCTTAGCAGTTGGGGGCACTGAAGCTTTCTTT. The rearrangement links TRBV7-9 to TRBJ1-1; a weak D match, TRBD1 (5 bases). CDR3 length equals 14 residues. Germline CDR1 and CDR2: SEHNR and FQNEAQ (reference sequence). Deletions cut 0 bases from V and 4 bases from J, with 9 bases between. Supplemented by reference TRBV7-9 and TRBJ1-1, the full variable domain reads DTGVSQNPRHKITKRGQNVTFRCDPISEHNRLYWYRQTLGQGPEFLTYFQNEAQLEKSRLLSDRFSAERPKGSFSTLEIQRTEQGDSAMYLCASSLAVGGTEAFFGQGTRLTVV.

The rearrangement joins TRBV7-2 to TRBJ2-5, with D tentatively TRBD2 (5 bases). Germline CDR1 is SGHTA and CDR2 is FQGNSA. This CDR3 spans 15 amino acids. V was clipped by 6 bases and J by 3 bases, with 17 bases between them. CDR3 nucleotides: TGTGCCAGCAGGTCGAGGGAAACGGTAGAAGAGACCCAGTACTTC. It yields the protein CASRSRETVEETQYF.

This chain joins TRBV19 and TRBJ2-7; 8 bases match TRBD1. J gave up 6 bases and V 7 bases, and 5 bases lay outside the gene matches. Germline V gene lookup returns CDR1 LNHDA and CDR2 SQIVND (reference sequence). The CDR3 length is 12 residues. CDR3 in amino acids: CASTQGAGEQYF. In nucleotides, the CDR3 is TGTGCCAGTACCCAGGGGGCGGGCGAGCAGTACTTC.

The rearrangement joins TRBV27 to TRBJ2-7; D is unresolved. This CDR3 region has 16 residues. Germline V gene lookup returns CDR1 MNHEY and CDR2 SMNVEV (reference sequence). Trimming removed 3 bases from V and 6 bases from J, with 21 bases in between. CDR3 nucleotides: TGTGCCAGCAGTTTTCGGCCGTTTATGGGCGGACCCGAGCAGTACTTC. Encoded protein: CASSFRPFMGGPEQYF.

Only one count was recorded for this clone. The rearrangement links TRBV5-5 to TRBJ2-3, with a weak D call TRBD2 (6 bases). The CDR3 runs 13 residues. Germline loops: CDR1 SGHKS, CDR2 YYEKEE (reference sequence). Deletions cut 7 bases from V and 4 bases from J, with 13 bases between. CDR3 sequence reads: CASSAGFPDTQYF. In nucleotides, the CDR3 is TGTGCCAGCTCGGCGGGGTTCCCAGATACGCAGTATTTT.

V and J are TRBV5-1 and TRBJ2-2; D ambiguous. The germline V gene encodes CDR1 SGHRS and CDR2 YFSETQ. V was clipped by 4 bases and J by 6 bases, with 4 bases between them. This CDR3 contains 11 residues. The CDR3 region has the DNA TGCGCCAGCAGCCCCCCCGGGGAGCTGTTTTTT. Translating it yields CASSPPGELFF.

The V call is TRBV27, the J call TRBJ1-1; perhaps TRBD1 as D (5 bases). The germline V gene encodes CDR1 MNHEY and CDR2 SMNVEV (reference sequence). Between the trimmed V and J ends, which lost 5 bases and 3 bases, there was a span of 13 bases. The CDR3 is 14 amino acids. The CDR3, as DNA: TGTGCCAGCAGTCAATCCCCGGGGGACACTGAAGCTTTCTTT. It is translated as CASSQSPGDTEAFF.

This chain uses TRBV9 with TRBJ1-2, with D unresolved. Germline V gives CDR1 SGDLS, CDR2 YYNGEE. V lost 3 bases to trimming and J lost 5 bases, with 17 bases between them. The CDR3 consists of 15 residues. CDR3 sequence (DNA): TGTGCCAGCAGCGCCACCCTTCTACCTACTTATGGCTACACCTTC. It codes for CASSATLLPTYGYTF.